These 17 T cell receptor beta chains originate from one sample sequenced in a study of blood T cell repertoires in COVID-19 (TCRdb year 2020). Libraries came from the immunoSEQ multiplex PCR assay. TCRdb retrieved this table from immuneACCESS and kept in-frame rearrangements only. Not all clones are present; in checked studies, unresolved V genes account for under half, and no reason is known for the remainder. The sample table shows roughly 250,000 clones, and 86% are seen once. Approximately 12% of the sample lies in the top ten. The source material was peripheral blood. The receptors come from a woman aged 25 to 45 with COVID-19, enrolled during active disease.

The chain is built from TRBV5-5 and TRBJ1-2; 9 bases map to TRBD1. Germline CDR1 is SGHKS and CDR2 is YYEKEE (reference sequence). The V and J ends lost 3 bases and 8 bases, in that order; junction bases with no gene match: 11. This CDR3 has 15 amino acids. CDR3 residues: CASSSRITGGDGYTF. The DNA for the CDR3 is TGTGCCAGCAGCTCAAGAATAACAGGGGGCGACGGCTACACCTTC.

A few counts support this clone. The V gene is TRBV11-2, the J gene TRBJ1-1, with 8 bases that match TRBD1. After removal of 1 base from V and 4 bases from J, the junction contained 2 bases not matched to a gene. The CDR3 consists of 14 residues. Germline V gives CDR1 SGHAT, CDR2 FQNNGV. CDR3 region: CASSLGTGSTEAFF. In nucleotides, the CDR3 is TGTGCCAGCAGCTTAGGGACAGGGTCCACTGAAGCTTTCTTT.

The chain employs TRBV5-1 and TRBJ1-2; 8 bases match TRBD1. CDR1 and CDR2 from the germline V gene are SGHRS and YFSETQ. Germline trimming cut 2 bases from V and 8 bases from J; bases unmatched to any gene: 11. There are 15 residues in the CDR3. For the CDR3, the DNA is TGCGCCAGCAGCTTAAGACAGGGGCGGGAAGACGGCTACACCTTC. It codes for CASSLRQGREDGYTF.

This sequence joins TRBV19 and TRBJ2-3; D is unclear. Germline V gene lookup returns CDR1 LNHDA and CDR2 SQIVND (reference sequence). The CDR3 spans 13 residues. V gave up 4 bases and J gave up 4 bases, with 9 bases separating them. The CDR3 sequence is CASSTMSSDTQYF. CDR3 sequence (DNA): TGTGCCAGTAGTACAATGTCATCAGATACGCAGTATTTT.

The V gene is TRBV2, the J gene TRBJ2-7; D is possibly TRBD2 (5 bases). Trimming shortened V by 9 bases and J by 3 bases, and 15 bases separated the two germline ends. Germline assignment: CDR1 SNHLY and CDR2 FYNNEI. The length of the CDR3 is 13 residues. The chain's CDR3 is CASQSTRGYEQYF. The CDR3 region has the DNA TGTGCCAGTCAGTCGACACGGGGCTACGAGCAGTACTTC.

The rearrangement joins TRBV5-1 to TRBJ1-1; 8 nucleotides line up with TRBD1. Germline-derived CDR1 and CDR2 are SGHRS and YFSETQ. The CDR3 loop spans 15 amino acids. Losses at the gene ends were 3 bases for V and 3 bases for J; bases not matched to a gene: 7. The chain's CDR3 is CASSSWTGQDTEAFF. In DNA form, the CDR3 reads TGCGCCAGCAGCTCCTGGACAGGGCAGGACACTGAAGCTTTCTTT.

This chain connects TRBV5-6 to TRBJ1-1; the D gene is possibly TRBD1 (5 bases). Between the trimmed V and J ends, which lost 2 bases and 3 bases, there was a span of 11 bases. Germline CDR1 reads SGHDT; CDR2 reads YYEEEE. The CDR3 runs to 14 residues. This chain's CDR3 is CASSFLRGDTEAFF. The CDR3, as DNA: TGTGCCAGCAGCTTTCTTCGGGGGGACACTGAAGCTTTCTTT.

This chain uses TRBV24-1 with TRBJ1-2; 11 nucleotides match TRBD1. This CDR3 has 15 residues. With 3 bases clipped from V and 6 bases from J, the junction kept 5 bases outside the gene matches. The germline V gene has CDR1 KGHDR and CDR2 SFDVKD. The chain's CDR3 is CATSDQGQGANGYTF. CDR3 DNA: TGTGCCACCAGTGATCAAGGACAGGGGGCTAATGGCTACACCTTC.

The V gene is TRBV30, the J gene TRBJ2-1; 7 bases are a match to TRBD1. V was clipped by 1 base and J by 0 bases; unmatched bases: 6. The CDR3 runs 16 residues. The germline CDR1 and CDR2 sequences are GTSNPN and SVGIG (reference sequence). The CDR3 DNA reads TGTGCCTGGAGTGGTGATGAGGGGGCCTCCTACAATGAGCAGTTCTTC. This codes for CAWSGDEGASYNEQFF.

The chain recombines TRBV4-1 with TRBJ2-7; TRBD1 agrees at 11 bases. V trimming: 1 base; J trimming: 7 bases; junction bases outside the gene matches: 9. Germline V CDR1 and CDR2: MGHRA, YSYEKL. The CDR3 runs to 16 residues. DNA for the CDR3: TGCGCCAGCAGCCAAGGGACAGGGGGCTTGATTTTAGAGCAGTACTTC. This sequence encodes CASSQGTGGLILEQYF.

V gene TRBV12-3 or TRBV12-4 combines with J gene TRBJ1-5; D is possibly TRBD1 (5 bases). CDR3 length: 13 residues. V lost 5 bases and J 9 bases, leaving 14 bases between the germline ends. The CDR3 DNA follows: TGTGCCAGCAGTCAACAGGTCCGGTCGCCCCAGCATTTT. The encoded protein is CASSQQVRSPQHF.

The CDR3 DNA reads TGTGCCAGCAGTAGACAGGGATTTGGGAACACTGAAGCTTTCTTT. It encodes CASSRQGFGNTEAFF. The chain is built from TRBV6-1 and TRBJ1-1; TRBD1 matches at 7 bases. With V trimmed by 5 bases and J by 1 base, 7 bases remained unmatched. The CDR3 is 15 residues long. Germline CDR1 reads MNHNS; CDR2 reads SASEGT.

J is TRBJ1-1 and V is TRBV4-1; possible D gene TRBD1, 5 bases. Germline V gene lookup returns CDR1 MGHRA and CDR2 YSYEKL. Trimming cost V 7 bases and J 3 bases, with 18 bases left between them. The CDR3 covers 15 residues. The CDR3 is CASTLTQGGDTEAFF. DNA for the CDR3: TGCGCCAGCACGTTAACGCAGGGAGGGGACACTGAAGCTTTCTTT.

The chain has TRBV11-3 and TRBJ2-3; 7 bases are a match to TRBD1. Trimming at V came to 5 bases and at J to 9 bases, leaving 14 bases not matched to a gene. Germline V gene lookup returns CDR1 SGHNT and CDR2 YENEEA. The CDR3 has 15 amino acids. The CDR3 region has the DNA TGTGCCAGCAGCCACGAGGGGGCTGAGTTTTCGACGCAGTATTTT. The encoded protein is CASSHEGAEFSTQYF.

This chain links TRBV27 with TRBJ2-5; TRBD2 is a possible D gene (6 bases). Trimming left V 4 bases short and J 5 bases short, with 20 bases between. The CDR3 length is 16 residues. The germline V gene has CDR1 MNHEY and CDR2 SMNVEV (reference sequence). The CDR3 spells CASSSLLGLNGETQYF. DNA for the CDR3: TGTGCCAGCAGTTCCTTGCTGGGACTCAACGGGGAGACCCAGTACTTC.

The chain links TRBV27 to TRBJ1-5, with a weak D call TRBD1 (5 bases). The length of the CDR3 is 17 residues. The ends were cut back, 5 bases at V and 0 bases at J, with 17 bases in the middle. CDR1 MNHEY and CDR2 SMNVEV come from the germline V gene (reference sequence). CDR3 sequence reads: CASSLGPDTPSNQPQHF. DNA for the CDR3: TGTGCCAGCAGTCTAGGGCCGGACACACCTAGCAATCAGCCCCAGCATTTT.

This chain connects TRBV15 to TRBJ1-5, with D perhaps TRBD1 (5 bases). The CDR3 consists of 15 residues. V dropped 0 bases and J dropped 4 bases, with 10 bases sitting between them. Germline V lookup: CDR1 LNHNV, CDR2 YYDKDF (reference sequence). Here the CDR3 reads CATSRDRTLNQPQHF. DNA for the CDR3: TGTGCCACCAGCAGAGATCGGACACTTAATCAGCCCCAGCATTTT.